The source of this T cell receptor beta chain is a study of cytomegalovirus exposure and HLA in healthy donors. For this clone: Its antigen is unidentified.

The PCR was carried out with 60 Vbeta primers and 13 Jbeta primers. The method was immunoSEQ multiplex PCR; TCRdb's version includes in-frame clones alone and lacks a portion of them. This sample yields about 94,000 clones, of which less than 8% are seen a single time; 2.3% belongs to the top ten. Study findings and constraints: Some segments of the V type, notably TRBV6-2 and TRBV6-3, were excluded as indistinguishable.

Germline lookup yields CDR1 SGHVS and CDR2 FNYEAQ. This CDR3 spans 14 amino acids. Deletions cut 5 bases from V and 1 base from J, with 11 bases between. The sequence came from a man aged 50 to 59 in good health and CMV-seronegative. This chain joins TRBV7-6 and TRBJ1-1; D is uncertain. Sequenced input: PBMCs. CDR3 coding DNA: TGTGCCAGCAGCCTTGTTCGGGAGAACACTGAAGCTTTCTTT. It codes for CASSLVRENTEAFF.